This T cell receptor beta chain was sequenced for a study of CD8 T cells in ankylosing spondylitis. Study-wide points: Roughly eight highly homologous variants made up a TCR beta motif that seemed to typify ankylosing spondylitis blood.

This clonotype was observed a handful of times. Its target is not known. Germline V gives CDR1 SGHTA, CDR2 FQGNSA. The CDR3 runs 15 residues. The ends were cut back, 5 bases at V and 7 bases at J, with 18 bases in the middle. TCRdb passed the 5' RACE reads through MiXCR, listing each CDR3 protein once. Of 470,000 or so distinct CDR3 sequences in the sample, roughly 27% were seen once. The clonotype originates from a male donor with ankylosing spondylitis. The source material was blood, either unsorted or a sorted T cell fraction (not recorded which). J is TRBJ2-4 and V is TRBV7-2; D uncertain. Written as DNA, the CDR3 is TGTGCCAGCAGCCCATATCTTACCCTAGGGAACATTCAGTACTTC. The encoded protein is CASSPYLTLGNIQYF. The variable domain in full, with the rest retrieved from reference TRBV7-2 and TRBJ2-4, is GAGVSQSPSNKVTEKGKDVELRCDPISGHTALYWYRQSLGQGLEFLIYFQGNSAPDKSGLPSDRFSAERTGGSVSTLTIQRTQQEDSAVYLCASSPYLTLGNIQYFGAGTRLSVL.